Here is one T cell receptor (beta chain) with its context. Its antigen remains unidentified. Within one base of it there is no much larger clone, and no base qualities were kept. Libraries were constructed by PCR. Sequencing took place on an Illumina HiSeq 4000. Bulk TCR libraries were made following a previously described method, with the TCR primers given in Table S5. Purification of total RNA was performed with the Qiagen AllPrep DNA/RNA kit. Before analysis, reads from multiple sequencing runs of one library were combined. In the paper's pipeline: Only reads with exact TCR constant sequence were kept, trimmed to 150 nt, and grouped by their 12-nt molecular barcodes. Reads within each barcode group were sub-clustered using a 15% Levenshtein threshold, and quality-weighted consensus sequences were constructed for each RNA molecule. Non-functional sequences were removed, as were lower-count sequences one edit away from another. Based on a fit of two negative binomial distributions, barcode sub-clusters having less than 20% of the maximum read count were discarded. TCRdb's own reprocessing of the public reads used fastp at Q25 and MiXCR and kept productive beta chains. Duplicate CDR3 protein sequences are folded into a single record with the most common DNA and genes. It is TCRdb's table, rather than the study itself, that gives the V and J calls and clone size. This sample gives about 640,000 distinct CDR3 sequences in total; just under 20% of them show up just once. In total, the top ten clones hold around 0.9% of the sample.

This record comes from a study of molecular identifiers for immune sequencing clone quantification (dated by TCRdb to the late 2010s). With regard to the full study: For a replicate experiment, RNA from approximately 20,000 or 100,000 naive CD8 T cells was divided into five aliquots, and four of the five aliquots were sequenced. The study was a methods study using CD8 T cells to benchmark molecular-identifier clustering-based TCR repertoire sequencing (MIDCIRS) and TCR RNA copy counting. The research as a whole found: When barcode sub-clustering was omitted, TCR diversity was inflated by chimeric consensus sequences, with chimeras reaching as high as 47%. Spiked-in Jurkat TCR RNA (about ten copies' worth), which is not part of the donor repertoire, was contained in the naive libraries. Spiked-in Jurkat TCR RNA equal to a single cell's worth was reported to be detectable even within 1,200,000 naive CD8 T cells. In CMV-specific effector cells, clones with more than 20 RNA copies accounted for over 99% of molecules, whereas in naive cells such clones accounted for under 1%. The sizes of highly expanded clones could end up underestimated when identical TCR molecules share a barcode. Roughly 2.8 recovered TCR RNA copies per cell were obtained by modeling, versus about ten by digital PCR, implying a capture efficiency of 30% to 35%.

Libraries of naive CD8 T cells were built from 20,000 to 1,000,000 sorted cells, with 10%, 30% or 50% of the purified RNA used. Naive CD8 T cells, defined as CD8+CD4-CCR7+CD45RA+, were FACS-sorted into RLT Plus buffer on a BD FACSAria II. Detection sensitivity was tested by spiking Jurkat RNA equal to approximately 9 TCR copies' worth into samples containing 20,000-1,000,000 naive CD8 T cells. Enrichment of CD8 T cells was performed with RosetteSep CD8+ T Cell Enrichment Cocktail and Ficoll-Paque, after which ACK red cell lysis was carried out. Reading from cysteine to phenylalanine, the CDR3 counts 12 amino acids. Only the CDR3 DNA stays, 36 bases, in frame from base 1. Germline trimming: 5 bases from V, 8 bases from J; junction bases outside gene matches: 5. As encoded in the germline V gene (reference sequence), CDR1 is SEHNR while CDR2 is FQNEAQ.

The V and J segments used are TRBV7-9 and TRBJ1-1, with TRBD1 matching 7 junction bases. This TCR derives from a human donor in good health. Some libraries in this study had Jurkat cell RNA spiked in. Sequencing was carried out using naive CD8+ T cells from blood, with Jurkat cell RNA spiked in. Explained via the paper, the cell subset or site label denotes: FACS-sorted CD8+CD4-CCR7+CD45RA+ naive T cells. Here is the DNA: TGTGCCAGCAGCATGGGACAGCCAGAAGCTTTCTTT. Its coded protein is CASSMGQPEAFF.